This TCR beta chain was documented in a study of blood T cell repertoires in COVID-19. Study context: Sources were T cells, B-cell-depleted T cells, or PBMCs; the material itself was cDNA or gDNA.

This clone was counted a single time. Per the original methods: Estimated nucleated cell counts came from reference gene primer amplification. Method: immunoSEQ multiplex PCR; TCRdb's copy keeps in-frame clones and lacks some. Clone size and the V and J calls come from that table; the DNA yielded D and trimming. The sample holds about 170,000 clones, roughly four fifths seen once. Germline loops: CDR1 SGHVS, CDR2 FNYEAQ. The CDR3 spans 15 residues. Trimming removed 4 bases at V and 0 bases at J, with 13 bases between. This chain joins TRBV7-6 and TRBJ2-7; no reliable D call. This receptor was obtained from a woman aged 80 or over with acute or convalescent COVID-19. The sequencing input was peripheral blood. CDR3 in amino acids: CASSSYSGSSYEQYF. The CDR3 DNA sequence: TGTGCCAGCAGCTCATACAGTGGCTCCTCCTACGAGCAGTACTTC.